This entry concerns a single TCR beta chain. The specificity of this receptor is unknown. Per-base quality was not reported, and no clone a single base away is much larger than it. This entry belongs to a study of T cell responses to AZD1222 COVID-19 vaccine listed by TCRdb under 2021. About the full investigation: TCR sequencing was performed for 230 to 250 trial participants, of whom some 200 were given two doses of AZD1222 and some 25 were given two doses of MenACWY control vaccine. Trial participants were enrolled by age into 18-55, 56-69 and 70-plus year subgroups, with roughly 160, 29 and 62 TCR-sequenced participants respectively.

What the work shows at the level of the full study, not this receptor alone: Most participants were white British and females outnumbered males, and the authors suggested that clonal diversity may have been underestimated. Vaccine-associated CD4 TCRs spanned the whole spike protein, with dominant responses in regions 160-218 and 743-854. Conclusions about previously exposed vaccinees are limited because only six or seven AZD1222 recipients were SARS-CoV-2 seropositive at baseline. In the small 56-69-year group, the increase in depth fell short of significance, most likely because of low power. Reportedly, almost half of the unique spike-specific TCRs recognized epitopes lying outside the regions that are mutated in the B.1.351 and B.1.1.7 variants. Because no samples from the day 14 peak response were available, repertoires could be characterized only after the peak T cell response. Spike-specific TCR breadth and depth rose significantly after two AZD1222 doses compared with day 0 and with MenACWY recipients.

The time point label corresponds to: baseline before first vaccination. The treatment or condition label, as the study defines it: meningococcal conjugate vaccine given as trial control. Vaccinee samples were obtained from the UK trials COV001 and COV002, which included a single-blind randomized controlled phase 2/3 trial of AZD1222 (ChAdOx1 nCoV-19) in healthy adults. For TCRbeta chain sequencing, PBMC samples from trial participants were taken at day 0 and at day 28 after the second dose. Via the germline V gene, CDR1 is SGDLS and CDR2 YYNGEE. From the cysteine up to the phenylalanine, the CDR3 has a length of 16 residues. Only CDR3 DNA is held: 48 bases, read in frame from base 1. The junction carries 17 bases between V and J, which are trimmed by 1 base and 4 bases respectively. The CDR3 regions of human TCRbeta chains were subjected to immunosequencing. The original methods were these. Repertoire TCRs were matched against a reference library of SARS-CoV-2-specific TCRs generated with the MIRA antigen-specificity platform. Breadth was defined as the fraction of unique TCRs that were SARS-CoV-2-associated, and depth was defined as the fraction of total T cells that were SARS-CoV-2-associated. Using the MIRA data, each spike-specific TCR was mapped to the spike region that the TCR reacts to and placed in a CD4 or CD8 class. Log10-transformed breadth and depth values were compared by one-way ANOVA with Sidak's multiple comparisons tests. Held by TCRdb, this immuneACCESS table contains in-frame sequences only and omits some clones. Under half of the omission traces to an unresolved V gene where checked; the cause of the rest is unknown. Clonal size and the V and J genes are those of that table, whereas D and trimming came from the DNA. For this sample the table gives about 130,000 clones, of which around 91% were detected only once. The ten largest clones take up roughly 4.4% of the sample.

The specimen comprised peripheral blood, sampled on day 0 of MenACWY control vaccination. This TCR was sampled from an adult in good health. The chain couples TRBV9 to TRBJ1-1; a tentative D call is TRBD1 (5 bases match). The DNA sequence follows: TGTGCCAGCAGCGTAACCGGCGCAGGGCGGCGCACTGAAGCTTTCTTT. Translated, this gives CASSVTGAGRRTEAFF.